The following is a TCR beta chain sequence with its context. The data belong to a study of shared clonotypes between healthy human individuals. Using immunoSEQ multiplex PCR, the repertoire was profiled, and TCRdb retains in-frame clones only, with some absent. The table includes about 2.4 million clones, 80% to 95% detected once. CDR3 length equals 14 residues. Trimming took off 4 bases at V and 3 bases at J, with 13 bases between the two ends. Germline V gives CDR1 SGHRS, CDR2 YFSETQ. The receptor's source is a man between 18 and 29 years old in good health. Some clones in this sample may be carry-over from other donors' samples. Input material: naive CD4+ T cells from PBMCs. As to subset: CD45RA+ positively selected. V usage is TRBV5-1 and J usage is TRBJ2-5, with unresolved D. CDR3 sequence (DNA): TGCGCCAGCAGCGCACATTCGACGGAAGAGACCCAGTACTTC. Residues: CASSAHSTEETQYF.